A single sample is the source of the 25 T cell receptor beta chains below, sequenced in a study of blood T cell repertoires in COVID-19. The repertoire was sequenced with immunoSEQ multiplex PCR; TCRdb's copy has only in-frame clones and lacks some. The sample holds about 360,000 clones, about 89% seen once. Sequenced: PBMCs or T cells enriched from blood (not recorded which). These receptor sequences come from a man aged 30 to 39 who had recovered from COVID-19.

The J gene is TRBJ1-1, the V gene TRBV7-9, with 9 bases lining up with TRBD1. Losses at the gene ends were 11 bases for V and 3 bases for J; bases not matched to a gene: 7. The CDR3 has 13 amino acids. Germline CDR1 and CDR2: SEHNR and FQNEAQ (reference sequence). The DNA for the CDR3 is TGTGCCGGGCAAACAGGGGGCTACACTGAAGCTTTCTTT. Translated: CAGQTGGYTEAFF.

V and J are TRBV2 and TRBJ2-5; 8 nucleotides align to TRBD1. The CDR3 runs to 14 residues. V lost 3 bases, J lost 5 bases, and 5 bases stayed unmatched. Per germline, CDR1 SNHLY and CDR2 FYNNEI. The CDR3 loop is CASSDQGAGETQYF. The CDR3 DNA is TGTGCCAGCAGTGACCAGGGGGCGGGGGAGACCCAGTACTTC.

V gene TRBV4-3 combines with J gene TRBJ1-2, with 8 bases matching TRBD1. Trimming cost V 4 bases and J 7 bases; bases outside gene matches: 8. This CDR3 comprises 14 residues. CDR1 is LGHNA and CDR2 is YSLEER in the germline V gene. The DNA for the CDR3 is TGCGCCAGCAGCCCCTCTGACAGGGGAAGTGGCTACACCTTC. This codes for CASSPSDRGSGYTF.

The chain's CDR3 is CASSFTVAGGREQFF. Written as DNA, the CDR3 is TGCGCCAGCAGCTTTACGGTAGCGGGGGGGCGTGAGCAGTTCTTC. The rearrangement uses TRBV5-1 and TRBJ2-1, with 11 bases aligning to TRBD2. CDR3 length: 15 residues. CDR1 is SGHRS and CDR2 is YFSETQ in the germline V gene. Trimming took 2 bases from V and 9 from J; bases not matched to a gene: 7.

The gene calls are TRBV7-9 and TRBJ1-5, with no clear D. Germline values: CDR1 SEHNR, CDR2 FQNEAQ (reference sequence). The length of the CDR3 is 13 residues. V dropped 3 bases and J dropped 5 bases, with 8 bases sitting between them. For the CDR3, the DNA is TGTGCCAGCAGCTTCTCTCAGGATCAGCCCCAGCATTTT. This encodes CASSFSQDQPQHF. The entire variable domain, with the rest obtained from reference TRBV7-9 and TRBJ1-5, is as follows: DTGVSQNPRHKITKRGQNVTFRCDPISEHNRLYWYRQTLGQGPEFLTYFQNEAQLEKSRLLSDRFSAERPKGSFSTLEIQRTEQGDSAMYLCASSFSQDQPQHFGDGTRLSIL.

This rearrangement joins TRBV19 to TRBJ2-1, with a tentative D call TRBD1 (6 bases). This CDR3 has 15 amino acids. The germline gives CDR1 LNHDA, CDR2 SQIVND (reference sequence). Trimming took 3 bases from V and 4 from J, leaving 13 bases between them. Written as DNA, the CDR3 is TGTGCCAGTAGTATTCGAGGGACAACGTACAATGAGCAGTTCTTC. Translation: CASSIRGTTYNEQFF. Looking up the rest from reference TRBV19 and TRBJ2-1 gives the full variable domain: DGGITQSPKYLFRKEGQNVTLSCEQNLNHDAMYWYRQDPGQGLRLIYYSQIVNDFQKGDIAEGYSVSREKKESFPLTVTSAQKNPTAFYLCASSIRGTTYNEQFFGPGTRLTVL.

The chain combines TRBV7-3 with TRBJ1-2; D not certain. The CDR3 covers 12 residues. The germline V gene encodes CDR1 SGHTA and CDR2 FQGTGA. The V gene lost 3 bases and the J gene lost 7 bases, with 9 bases spanning the gap. The CDR3 spells CASSFDRVGYTF. The CDR3 nucleotides are TGTGCCAGCAGCTTCGATCGGGTTGGCTACACCTTC.

The rearrangement uses TRBV3-1 (or the pseudogene TRBV3-2) and TRBJ1-1; a weak D match, TRBD1 (6 bases). The CDR3 spans 14 residues. Germline CDR1 and CDR2: LGHDT and YNNKEL (reference sequence). V was shortened by 6 bases and J by 0 bases, with 11 bases between the two germline ends. CDR3 DNA sequence: TGTGCCAGCAGACCGGACAGAGTGAACACTGAAGCTTTCTTT. It yields the protein CASRPDRVNTEAFF.

The chain employs TRBV19 and TRBJ2-7; 9 positions agree with TRBD2. CDR1 LNHDA and CDR2 SQIVND come from the germline V gene (reference sequence). This CDR3 has 13 residues. The V and J ends lost 3 bases and 7 bases, in that order; junction bases with no gene match: 4. The CDR3 bases are TGTGCCAGTAGTATCGGGCGGGGGGGTGAGCAGTACTTC. Translation gives CASSIGRGGEQYF.

The rearrangement joins TRBV6-5 to TRBJ2-7, with 8 bases fitting TRBD1. J was trimmed by 3 bases and V by 6 bases; bases with no gene match: 4. Germline V CDR1 and CDR2: MNHEY, SVGAGI. The CDR3 sequence is 13 residues long. As DNA, the CDR3 is TGTGCCAGCAGATCGACAGGGGTCTACGAGCAGTACTTC. Translating it yields CASRSTGVYEQYF.

The chain has TRBV12-3 or TRBV12-4 and TRBJ1-2; D is uncertain. The CDR3 sequence is 11 residues long. The V end lost 3 bases, the J end lost 5 bases, and 4 bases lay between the germline ends. CDR3: CASSLQYGYTF. The CDR3 DNA is TGTGCCAGCAGTTTGCAGTATGGCTACACCTTC.

This clone was recorded only once. The chain has TRBV18 and TRBJ1-2, with D unclear. The CDR3 is made up of 13 amino acids. Germline V gene data show CDR1 as KGHSH and CDR2 as LQKENI. V shed 3 bases and J shed 1 base, with 6 bases lying between them. The CDR3 DNA is TGTGCCAGCTCACCGACGGGTAACTATGGCTACACCTTC. This encodes CASSPTGNYGYTF.

The chain employs TRBV6-1 and TRBJ1-4, with D tentatively TRBD1 (6 bases). The CDR3 has 14 amino acids. Germline CDR1 is MNHNS and CDR2 is SASEGT. Trimming took off 3 bases at V and 8 bases at J, with 13 bases between the two ends. CDR3 loop: CASSERMTGEKLFF. The DNA for the CDR3 is TGTGCCAGCAGTGAGAGGATGACAGGAGAAAAACTGTTTTTT.

The chain combines TRBV10-3 with TRBJ2-2, with D perhaps TRBD2 (7 bases). The length of the CDR3 is 16 residues. Germline-derived CDR1 and CDR2 are ENHRY and SYGVKD. The V end was cut by 3 bases, the J end by 5 bases, with 16 bases between. The CDR3 coding sequence is TGTGCCATCAGTGATTTCAGGGCGGGGGCGACCGGGGAGCTGTTTTTT. Translating it yields CAISDFRAGATGELFF.

The chain combines TRBV6-5 with TRBJ1-2; 7 bases agree with TRBD1. The J segment lost 3 bases and the V segment lost 7 bases, leaving 5 bases of the junction unmatched. CDR1 is MNHEY, CDR2 SVGAGI, per germline. The CDR3 sequence is 13 residues long. CDR3 in DNA: TGTGCCAGCACGACAGGGAACGACTATGGCTACACCTTC. Amino acid sequence: CASTTGNDYGYTF.

The V gene is TRBV10-2, the J gene TRBJ2-1; weak D call: TRBD1 (6 bases). The CDR3 sequence is 12 residues long. Trimming took off 6 bases at V and 10 bases at J, with 13 bases between the two ends. The germline CDR1 and CDR2 sequences are WSHSY and SAAADI. In DNA, the CDR3 is TGCGCCAGCAGGGCCCTCGGGACAGAGCAGTTCTTC. As protein: CASRALGTEQFF.

The chain couples TRBV12-5 to TRBJ2-3; tentatively, D is TRBD2 (7 bases). Trimming stripped 0 bases from V and 3 bases from J, with 10 bases between. This CDR3 has 15 residues. Germline CDR1 LGHNT, CDR2 FRNRAP. The CDR3 loop is CASGLVGGATDTQYF. CDR3 in DNA: TGTGCTAGTGGTTTGGTAGGGGGGGCGACAGATACGCAGTATTTT.

J is TRBJ1-4 and V is TRBV5-4, with D unclear. Trimming left V 0 bases short and J 6 bases short, with 12 bases between. The CDR3 is 15 residues long. Per the germline V gene, CDR1 is SGHNT and CDR2 is YYREEE (reference sequence). CDR3 sequence (DNA): TGTGCCAGCAGCTTGGCCCCGGGAATGGATGAAAAACTGTTTTTT. It is translated as CASSLAPGMDEKLFF.

The chain combines TRBV30 with TRBJ1-5; D remains ambiguous. The CDR3 is 12 residues long. Trimming cost V 2 bases and J 4 bases, with 6 bases left between them. Germline V gene sequence: CDR1 GTSNPN, CDR2 SVGIG (reference sequence). The chain's CDR3 is CAWSSSNQPQHF. The CDR3 nucleotides read TGTGCCTGGAGTTCCTCTAATCAGCCCCAGCATTTT.

The rearrangement uses TRBV13 and TRBJ2-4; no clear D. CDR3 length equals 15 residues. V was trimmed by 8 bases and J by 3 bases, leaving 17 bases between them. Germline V lookup: CDR1 PRHDT, CDR2 FYEKMQ (reference sequence). CDR3 in DNA: TGTGCCAGCCTTAGGAGAGACGGTGGCAAAAACATTCAGTACTTC. Protein product: CASLRRDGGKNIQYF.

The chain carries TRBV6-5 and TRBJ2-3; 10 bases are a match to TRBD1. The CDR3 loop spans 15 amino acids. CDR1 MNHEY and CDR2 SVGAGI come from the germline V gene. V lost 5 bases and J lost 4; bases outside the gene matches: 6. In DNA form, the CDR3 reads TGTGCCAGCAGTAATCCGGGACAGGGGCCAGATACGCAGTATTTT. Translation: CASSNPGQGPDTQYF.

V is TRBV11-2 and J is TRBJ2-7, with D unresolved. The CDR3 spans 14 residues. CDR1 and CDR2 from the germline V gene are SGHAT and FQNNGV. V lost 0 bases to trimming and J lost 1 base, with 7 bases between them. This CDR3 reads CASSLDPGSYEQYF. The CDR3 coding sequence is TGTGCCAGCAGCTTAGATCCGGGTTCCTACGAGCAGTACTTC.

The count of this clone is one. V usage is TRBV6-5 and J usage is TRBJ1-2; D is ambiguous. The CDR3 totals 10 residues. The V gene's germline CDR1 is MNHEY and CDR2 SVGAGI. Trimming removed 8 bases at V and 5 bases at J, with 6 bases between. CDR3 bases: TGTGCCAGCGAGCTTTATGGCTACACCTTC. Its translation is CASELYGYTF.

The chain is built from TRBV30 and TRBJ1-2, with D hard to call. V gave up 0 bases and J gave up 6 bases, with 14 bases separating them. The CDR3 totals 14 residues. Per the germline V gene, CDR1 is GTSNPN and CDR2 is SVGIG (reference sequence). The CDR3 DNA is TGTGCCTGGAGTGTCACGACGGTCGGGAATGGCTACACCTTC. As protein: CAWSVTTVGNGYTF.

The chain uses TRBV11-2 and TRBJ1-2; maybe TRBD1 (5 bases). The CDR3 totals 14 residues. Germline lookup yields CDR1 SGHAT and CDR2 FQNNGV. The V end lost 2 bases, the J end lost 6 bases, and 13 bases lay between the germline ends. The CDR3, as DNA: TGTGCCAGCAGCTTACTAGGAAGGGGTGATGGCTACACCTTC. This gives the protein CASSLLGRGDGYTF.